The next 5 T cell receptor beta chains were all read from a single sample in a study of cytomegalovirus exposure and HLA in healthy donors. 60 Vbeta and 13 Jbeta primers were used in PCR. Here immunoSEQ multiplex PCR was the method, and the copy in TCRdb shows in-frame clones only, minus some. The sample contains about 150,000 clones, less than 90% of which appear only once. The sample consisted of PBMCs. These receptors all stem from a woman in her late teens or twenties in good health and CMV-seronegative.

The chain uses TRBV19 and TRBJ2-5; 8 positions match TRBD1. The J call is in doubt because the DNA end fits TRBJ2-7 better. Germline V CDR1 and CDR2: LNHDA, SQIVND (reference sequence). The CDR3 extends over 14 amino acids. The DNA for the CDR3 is TGTGCCAGTAGTATTGGACAGGGCGGGTACGAGCAGTACTTC. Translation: CASSIGQGGYEQYF.

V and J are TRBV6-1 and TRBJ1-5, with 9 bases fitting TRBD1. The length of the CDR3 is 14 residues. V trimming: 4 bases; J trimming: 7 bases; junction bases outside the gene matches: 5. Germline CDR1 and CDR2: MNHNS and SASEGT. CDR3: CASSGGQGGQPQHF. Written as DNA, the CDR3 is TGTGCCAGCAGTGGGGGACAGGGCGGCCAGCCCCAGCATTTT.

CDR3 nucleotide sequence: TGTGCCAGCGAGACCCAGGGGGGCTACACCTTC. This gives the protein CASETQGGYTF. This chain uses TRBV2 with TRBJ1-2, with D possibly TRBD1 on 6 matching bases. The ends were cut back, 8 bases at V and 8 bases at J, with 12 bases in the middle. There are 11 residues in the CDR3. Germline CDR1 and CDR2: SNHLY and FYNNEI.

The CDR3 DNA sequence: TGTGCCAGCAGCTTCCCGGGGTCTGGAAACACCATATATTTT. It translates to CASSFPGSGNTIYF. The J gene is TRBJ1-3, the V gene TRBV7-9; D is unclear. The germline V gene has CDR1 SEHNR and CDR2 FQNEAQ (reference sequence). V lost 3 bases and J 1 base, leaving 7 bases between the germline ends. The CDR3 extends over 14 amino acids.

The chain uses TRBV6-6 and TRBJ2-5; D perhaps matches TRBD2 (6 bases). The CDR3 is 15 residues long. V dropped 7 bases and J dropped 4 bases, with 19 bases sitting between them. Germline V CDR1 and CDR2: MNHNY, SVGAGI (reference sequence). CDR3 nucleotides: TGTGCCAGCATCGACCGATCCGGCGGGGCAGAGACCCAGTACTTC. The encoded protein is CASIDRSGGAETQYF.